This is a list of T cell receptor beta chains from one sample in a study of PD-L1 blockade in urothelial cancer. Produced via immunoSEQ multiplex PCR; TCRdb's table is partial and in-frame only. This sample has 29,000 or so clones; around four fifths occur once, and the top ten carry about 2.7%. The sequences come from PBMCs, collected around atezolizumab (anti-PD-L1) treatment. Every receptor here comes from a man between 65 and 80 years old with urothelial cancer. Each CDR3 is given with its conserved first and last residue. D genes are given only for firm matches. The size entry is marked missing in some rows and otherwise reads once, few, many or a size class.

>TRBV28|few|.|TRBJ2-2
CASSFRVGELFF
TGTGCCAGCAGTTTTCGGGTAGGGGAGCTGTTTTTT
>TRBV19|.|.|TRBJ2-7
CASMSDHGEQYF
TGTGCCAGTATGTCCGATCACGGGGAGCAGTACTTC
>TRBV5-1|.|TRBD2|TRBJ2-5
CASSSNSGGGSQETQYF
TGCGCCAGCAGCTCTAATAGCGGGGGGGGGTCTCAAGAGACCCAGTACTTC
>TRBV7-6|once|TRBD1|TRBJ2-2
CASSRTPGTGLGELFF
TGTGCCAGCAGCCGAACCCCCGGGACAGGGCTCGGGGAGCTGTTTTTT
>TRBV7-2|.|.|TRBJ1-1
CASSLANTNTEAFF
TGTGCCAGCAGCTTAGCCAACACGAACACTGAAGCTTTCTTT
>TRBV7-3|.|TRBD1|TRBJ1-1
CASSPQPPGTANTEAFF
TGTGCCAGCAGCCCCCAGCCTCCTGGGACAGCTAACACTGAAGCTTTCTTT
>TRBV5-1|once|TRBD1|TRBJ2-4
CASKTGDGAKNIQYF
TGCGCCAGCAAGACAGGGGACGGAGCCAAAAACATTCAGTACTTC
>TRBV7-2|.|.|TRBJ2-7
CASSLAIDSPYEQYF
TGTGCCAGCAGCTTAGCGATTGACAGCCCCTACGAGCAGTACTTC
>TRBV7-3|.|.|TRBJ2-3
CASSSGTTDTQYF
TGTGCCAGCAGCTCAGGGACTACAGATACGCAGTATTTT
>TRBV7-2|.|.|TRBJ2-2
CASNRGGTGELFF
TGTGCCAGCAATAGGGGGGGGACCGGGGAGCTGTTTTTT
>TRBV29-1|few|.|TRBJ2-3
CSVLFSSGAADTQYF
TGCAGCGTCCTCTTTAGTAGCGGCGCCGCAGATACGCAGTATTTT
>TRBV7-9|.|TRBD1|TRBJ1-1
CASSLSGTGAGTEAFF
TGTGCCAGCAGCTTAAGTGGGACAGGGGCAGGGACTGAAGCTTTCTTT
>TRBV9|.|.|TRBJ1-1
CASSPQTLNTEAFF
TGTGCCAGCAGCCCCCAGACTCTGAACACTGAAGCTTTCTTT
>TRBV5-1|.|TRBD1|TRBJ2-2
CASSPGQGGTGELFF
TGCGCCAGCAGCCCGGGACAGGGGGGAACCGGGGAGCTGTTTTTT
>TRBV6-5|.|.|TRBJ1-4
CASSFRAAGNEKLFF
TGTGCCAGCAGTTTTAGGGCCGCGGGGAATGAAAAACTGTTTTTT
>TRBV19|.|TRBD2|TRBJ2-3
CASKTRGADDTQYF
TGTGCCAGTAAGACGCGGGGGGCAGACGATACGCAGTATTTT
>TRBV5-1|.|.|TRBJ1-5
CAGSLAPGRQPQHF
TGCGCCGGCAGCTTGGCTCCAGGGCGGCAGCCCCAGCATTTT
>TRBV5-1|few|TRBD1|TRBJ2-2
CASSLRTGAGELFF
TGCGCCAGCAGCTTGCGGACAGGGGCCGGGGAGCTGTTTTTT
>TRBV19|.|TRBD1|TRBJ1-1
CASRNRPGQGGTEAFF
TGTGCCAGTAGAAACCGACCGGGACAGGGAGGTACTGAAGCTTTCTTT
>TRBV7-6|once|TRBD1|TRBJ2-7
CASSTGQAREQYF
TGTGCCAGCAGCACCGGACAGGCAAGAGAGCAGTACTTC
>TRBV7-2|.|TRBD1|TRBJ1-5
CASSLRTGFSSNQPQHF
TGTGCCAGCAGCCTCCGGACAGGCTTTTCTAGCAATCAGCCCCAGCATTTT
>TRBV7-8|.|.|TRBJ1-1
CASSLAGLEGTEAFF
TGTGCCAGCAGCTTAGCGGGATTAGAGGGAACTGAAGCTTTCTTT
>TRBV30|once|.|TRBJ2-2
CAWSDGVGGMNTGELFF
TGTGCCTGGAGTGATGGCGTTGGGGGCATGAACACCGGGGAGCTGTTTTTT
>TRBV11-2|.|.|TRBJ2-1
CASSPLAAGIGFF
TGTGCCAGCAGCCCTCTCGCGGCGGGAATCGGCTTCTTC
>TRBV7-2|.|.|TRBJ2-7
CASAVEAGNYEQYF
TGTGCCAGCGCGGTCGAGGCCGGGAACTACGAGCAGTACTTC
>TRBV28|once|.|TRBJ1-2
CASSFKWGHTF
TGTGCCAGCAGTTTTAAGTGGGGGCACACCTTC
>TRBV29-1|.|.|TRBJ1-6
CSVRDTGNSPLHF
TGCAGCGTTCGGGACACCGGAAATTCACCCCTCCACTTT
>TRBV9|.|TRBD1|TRBJ1-1
CASSTGQENTEAFF
TGTGCCAGCAGCACCGGACAGGAGAACACTGAAGCTTTCTTT
>TRBV9|.|.|TRBJ1-2
CASSTYDGRGNYGYTF
TGTGCCAGCAGCACCTATGACGGGCGGGGTAACTATGGCTACACCTTC
>TRBV7-6|.|.|TRBJ2-1
CASSPGWGWDEQFF
TGTGCCAGCAGCCCCGGCTGGGGCTGGGATGAGCAGTTCTTC
>TRBV5-5|.|.|TRBJ2-6
CASSLQGSGANVLTF
TGTGCCAGCAGCTTACAGGGCTCTGGGGCCAACGTCCTGACTTTC
>TRBV11-2|.|.|TRBJ2-1
CASSKQGGASYNEQFF
TGTGCCAGCAGTAAACAAGGGGGGGCGTCCTACAATGAGCAGTTCTTC
>TRBV5-1|.|TRBD2|TRBJ2-7
CASSLELAGNYYEQYF
TGCGCCAGCAGCTTAGAACTAGCGGGAAACTACTACGAGCAGTACTTC
>TRBV7-2|few|TRBD1|TRBJ1-5
CASSPRRGDSPQPQHF
TGTGCCAGCAGCCCACGGCGCGGGGACAGTCCTCAGCCCCAGCATTTT
>TRBV5-5|.|TRBD2|TRBJ2-1
CASSTSGGGNNEQFF
TGTGCCAGCAGTACTAGCGGGGGCGGGAACAATGAGCAGTTCTTC
>TRBV2|.|TRBD2|TRBJ2-1
CASRATSGRDEQFF
TGTGCCAGCAGGGCGACTAGCGGGAGAGATGAGCAGTTCTTC
>TRBV11-1|.|.|TRBJ2-7
CASSSRDRAYEQYF
TGTGCCAGCAGCTCTCGAGACAGAGCCTACGAGCAGTACTTC
>TRBV28|.|TRBD1|TRBJ1-2
CASTLQGAFYGYTF
TGTGCCAGCACGTTACAGGGGGCTTTCTATGGCTACACCTTC
>TRBV4-2|.|TRBD1|TRBJ2-6
CASSGRTGTNSGANVLTF
TGTGCCAGCAGCGGGAGGACAGGGACCAACTCTGGGGCCAACGTCCTGACTTTC
>TRBV18|.|.|TRBJ2-1
CASSQQLQGRQFF
TGTGCCAGCTCACAACAACTTCAGGGAAGGCAGTTCTTC
>TRBV5-1|once|.|TRBJ2-1
CASSYSGSSYNEQFF
TGCGCCAGCAGCTATAGCGGAAGCTCCTACAATGAGCAGTTCTTC
>TRBV27|.|TRBD2|TRBJ2-3
CASAESSGRATDTQYF
TGTGCCAGCGCCGAATCTAGCGGGAGGGCCACAGATACGCAGTATTTT
>TRBV28|.|.|TRBJ2-2
CASRYPRVAGELFF
TGTGCCAGCAGGTACCCCAGGGTGGCCGGGGAGCTGTTTTTT
>TRBV6-1|.|.|TRBJ2-5
CASTLYLETQYF
TGTGCCAGCACCCTTTATCTGGAGACCCAGTACTTC
>TRBV4-3|.|.|TRBJ1-2
CASSQEIRAHGYTF
TGCGCCAGCAGCCAAGAAATCAGGGCCCATGGCTACACCTTC
>TRBV28|.|TRBD1|TRBJ2-7
CASSFYTGDSYEQYF
TGTGCCAGCAGTTTTTATACAGGGGACTCCTACGAGCAGTACTTC
>TRBV29-1|.|TRBD1|TRBJ2-1
CSGGQGTYNEQFF
TGCAGCGGGGGACAGGGTACCTACAATGAGCAGTTCTTC
>TRBV7-8|.|TRBD2|TRBJ2-7
CASSPAVAGGFEQYF
TGTGCCAGCAGCCCGGCGGTAGCGGGAGGGTTCGAGCAGTACTTC
>TRBV6-6|.|TRBD1|TRBJ1-2
CASIGQGRGGYTF
TGTGCCAGCATCGGACAGGGGCGGGGTGGCTACACCTTC